A selection of T cell receptor beta chains follows, all from one sample in a study of blood T cell repertoires in COVID-19. Data came from immunoSEQ multiplex PCR; TCRdb stores just in-frame clones and leaves some out. The data show a few hundred thousand clones, roughly 80% seen once. Sequencing was performed on PBMCs or T cells enriched from blood (not recorded which). The receptor source for this set is a man in his fifties or sixties who had recovered from COVID-19. The CDR3 runs from the conserved cysteine through the conserved F or W. A D gene is named only where the DNA matches it firmly. Clone size is given for some rows only: seen once, a few or many times, or a class if the clone is expanded.

TRBV29-1	TRBJ1-1	-	-	12	CSVDRGNTEAFF	TGCAGCGTTGATCGGGGTAACACTGAAGCTTTCTTT
TRBV19	TRBJ2-1	once	TRBD1	16	CASSPRQGSMDYEQFF	TGTGCCAGTAGTCCGCGACAGGGGAGTATGGATTACGAGCAGTTCTTC
TRBV3-1/TRBV3-2	TRBJ1-1	-	-	13	CASSQRDKSDAFF	TGTGCCAGCAGCCAACGGGACAAATCGGACGCTTTCTTT
TRBV2	TRBJ1-5	few	-	16	CASSNTQGRGGQPQHF	TGTGCCAGCAGTAACACCCAGGGTAGGGGTGGTCAGCCCCAGCATTTT
TRBV24-1	TRBJ2-1	-	-	18	CATSDLDSGAGSYNEQFF	TGTGCCACCAGTGATCTGGACTCCGGAGCTGGTTCCTACAATGAGCAGTTCTTC
TRBV7-9	TRBJ2-1	-	TRBD2	15	CASSLDSGGAGEQFF	TGTGCCAGCAGCTTAGATAGCGGGGGGGCTGGAGAGCAGTTCTTC
TRBV19	TRBJ2-7	-	-	13	CASSIKEGMDQYF	TGTGCCAGTAGTATCAAGGAGGGGATGGACCAGTACTTC
TRBV30	TRBJ1-5	few	TRBD1	13	CAWSTQGDQPQHF	TGTGCCTGGAGCACGCAGGGGGATCAGCCCCAGCATTTT
TRBV5-1	TRBJ1-2	-	TRBD1	15	CASSVGTGGSYGYTF	TGCGCCAGCAGCGTTGGGACAGGGGGTAGCTATGGCTACACCTTC
TRBV7-3	TRBJ1-6	-	-	13	CASSLDRHSPLHF	TGTGCCAGCAGCTTAGACAGGCATTCACCCCTCCACTTT
TRBV6-5	TRBJ2-5	-	-	12	CASSSSRETQYF	TGTGCCAGCAGTTCAAGCCGAGAGACCCAGTACTTC
TRBV29-1	TRBJ2-1	-	-	12	CSVEESRERQFF	TGCAGCGTTGAAGAATCCCGGGAGAGGCAGTTCTTC
TRBV30	TRBJ1-5	-	TRBD1	14	CAWNGQGPNQPQHF	TGTGCCTGGAACGGACAGGGTCCTAATCAGCCCCAGCATTTT
TRBV27	TRBJ1-4	-	-	17	CASRSLQGRVTNEKLFF	TGTGCCAGCCGATCTCTTCAGGGGAGAGTGACTAATGAAAAACTGTTTTTT
TRBV29-1	TRBJ1-2	-	TRBD1	13	CSATPGQGYGYTF	TGCAGCGCCACACCGGGACAGGGCTATGGCTACACCTTC
TRBV18	TRBJ2-2	-	TRBD1	17	CASSVLRATGGTGELFF	TGTGCCAGCTCAGTCCTGCGGGCGACAGGGGGTACCGGGGAGCTGTTTTTT
TRBV27	TRBJ1-2	-	-	14	CASRKQGVDYGYTF	TGTGCCAGCAGAAAACAGGGAGTCGACTATGGCTACACCTTC
TRBV7-2	TRBJ2-3	-	TRBD2	16	CASSASGRPRTDTQYF	TGTGCCAGCAGCGCCAGCGGGAGACCCCGCACAGATACGCAGTATTTT
TRBV7-2	TRBJ2-7	-	TRBD2	17	CASSLGAGGAISYEQYF	TGTGCCAGCAGCTTAGGAGCCGGGGGGGCCATATCCTACGAGCAGTACTTC
TRBV5-1	TRBJ1-4	-	TRBD1	14	CASSEQGVNEKLFF	TGCGCCAGCAGCGAACAGGGGGTTAACGAAAAACTGTTTTTT
TRBV25-1	TRBJ1-1	-	-	15	CASSESLGVNTEAFF	TGTGCCAGCAGTGAAAGCCTAGGGGTGAACACTGAAGCTTTCTTT
TRBV6-2/TRBV6-3	TRBJ1-1	-	-	13	CASSSNTGTEAFF	TGTGCCAGCAGTTCCAATACGGGAACTGAAGCTTTCTTT
TRBV7-3	TRBJ2-2	-	TRBD2	19	CASSLTLLAGGGGTGELFF	TGTGCCAGCAGCTTAACGTTACTAGCGGGGGGCGGTGGCACCGGGGAGCTGTTTTTT
TRBV2	TRBJ1-5	-	-	16	CASSLYPGDPNQPQHF	TGTGCCAGCAGCTTATACCCCGGAGACCCCAATCAGCCCCAGCATTTT
TRBV27	TRBJ2-3	once	-	17	CASSLSAGFGSTDTQYF	TGTGCCAGCAGTTTATCGGCGGGGTTCGGTAGCACAGATACGCAGTATTTT
TRBV28	TRBJ2-3	-	-	14	CASSSAGSGTAQYF	TGTGCCAGCAGTTCTGCGGGATCGGGCACAGCGCAGTATTTT